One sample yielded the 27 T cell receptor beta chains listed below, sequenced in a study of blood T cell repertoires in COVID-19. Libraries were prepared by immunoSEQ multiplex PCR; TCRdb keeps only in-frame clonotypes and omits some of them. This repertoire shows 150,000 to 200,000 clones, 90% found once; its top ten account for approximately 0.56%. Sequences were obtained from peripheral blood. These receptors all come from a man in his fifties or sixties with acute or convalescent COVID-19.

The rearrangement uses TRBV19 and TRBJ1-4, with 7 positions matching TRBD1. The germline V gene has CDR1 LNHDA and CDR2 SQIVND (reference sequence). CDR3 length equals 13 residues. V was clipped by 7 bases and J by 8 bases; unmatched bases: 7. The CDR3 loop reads CASTRQGGEKLFF. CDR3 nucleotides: TGTGCCAGTACTCGACAGGGTGGAGAAAAACTGTTTTTT.

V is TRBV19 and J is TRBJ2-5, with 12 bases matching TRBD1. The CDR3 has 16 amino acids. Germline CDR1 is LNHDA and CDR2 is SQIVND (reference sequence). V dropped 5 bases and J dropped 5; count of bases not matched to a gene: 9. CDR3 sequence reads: CASSGGTGGFRETQYF. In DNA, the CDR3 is TGTGCCAGTAGTGGAGGGACAGGGGGCTTTCGGGAGACCCAGTACTTC.

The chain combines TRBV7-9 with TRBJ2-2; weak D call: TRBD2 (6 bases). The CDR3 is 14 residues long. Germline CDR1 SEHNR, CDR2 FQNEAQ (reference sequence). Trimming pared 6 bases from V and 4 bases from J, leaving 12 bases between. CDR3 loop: CASRSPGATGELFF. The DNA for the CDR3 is TGTGCCAGCAGGTCCCCGGGAGCCACCGGGGAGCTGTTTTTT.

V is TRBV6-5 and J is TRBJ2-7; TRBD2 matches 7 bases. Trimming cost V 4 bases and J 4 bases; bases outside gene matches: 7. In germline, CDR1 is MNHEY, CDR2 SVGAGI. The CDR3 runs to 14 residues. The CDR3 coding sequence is TGTGCCAGCAGTTCTGTGGGGGGGGGATACGAGCAGTACGTC. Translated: CASSSVGGGYEQYV.

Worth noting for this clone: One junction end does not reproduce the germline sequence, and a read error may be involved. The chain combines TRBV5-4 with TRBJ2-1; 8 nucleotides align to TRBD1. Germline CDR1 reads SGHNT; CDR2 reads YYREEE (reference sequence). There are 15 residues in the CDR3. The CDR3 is CASSSPGQGYDEQFF. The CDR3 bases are TGTGCCAGCAGCTCACCCGGACAGGGCTACGATGAGCAGTTCTTC.

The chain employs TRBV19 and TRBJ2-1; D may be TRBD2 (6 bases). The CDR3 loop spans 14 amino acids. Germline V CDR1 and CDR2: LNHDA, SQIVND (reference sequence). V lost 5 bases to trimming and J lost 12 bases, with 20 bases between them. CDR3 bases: TGTGCCAGTAGTCCCCAGTGGGGGGACCCCGGGCAGTTCTTC. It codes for CASSPQWGDPGQFF.

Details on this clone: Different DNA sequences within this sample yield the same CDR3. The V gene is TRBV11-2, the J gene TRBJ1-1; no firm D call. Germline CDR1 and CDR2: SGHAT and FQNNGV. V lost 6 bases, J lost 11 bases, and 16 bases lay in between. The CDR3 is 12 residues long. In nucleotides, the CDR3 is TGTGCCAGCAGTCTAGACGGAGTTGGGGCTTTCTTT. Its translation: CASSLDGVGAFF.

Here the CDR3 DNA reads TGCAGCGCTATCGAAACCACAGCGGGGGTGGGGGAGCTGTTTTTT. Its protein is CSAIETTAGVGELFF. The chain joins TRBV29-1 to TRBJ2-2, with 8 bases matching TRBD2. V lost 7 bases to trimming and J lost 8 bases; unmatched junction nucleotides: 15. CDR3 length: 15 amino acids. The germline gives CDR1 SQVTM, CDR2 ANQGSEA.

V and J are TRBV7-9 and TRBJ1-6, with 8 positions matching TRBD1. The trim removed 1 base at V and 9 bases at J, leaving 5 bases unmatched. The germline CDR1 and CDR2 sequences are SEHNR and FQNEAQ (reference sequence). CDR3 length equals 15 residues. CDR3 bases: TGTGCCAGCAGCTTAGATGGGACAGGCTCTTCACCCCTCCACTTT. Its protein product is CASSLDGTGSSPLHF.

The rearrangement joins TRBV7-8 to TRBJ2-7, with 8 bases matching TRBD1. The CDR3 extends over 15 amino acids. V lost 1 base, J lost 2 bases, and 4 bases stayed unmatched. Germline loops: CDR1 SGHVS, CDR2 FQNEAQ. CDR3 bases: TGTGCCAGCAGCTTAGGCGGCAGGGGGCCCTACGAGCAGTACGTC. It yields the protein CASSLGGRGPYEQYV.

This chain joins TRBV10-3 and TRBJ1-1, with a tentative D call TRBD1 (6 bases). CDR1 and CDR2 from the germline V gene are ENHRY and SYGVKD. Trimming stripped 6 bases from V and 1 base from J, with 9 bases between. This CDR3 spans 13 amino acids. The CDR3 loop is CAIREGGNTEAFF. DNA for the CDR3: TGTGCCATCAGGGAAGGGGGGAACACTGAAGCTTTCTTT.

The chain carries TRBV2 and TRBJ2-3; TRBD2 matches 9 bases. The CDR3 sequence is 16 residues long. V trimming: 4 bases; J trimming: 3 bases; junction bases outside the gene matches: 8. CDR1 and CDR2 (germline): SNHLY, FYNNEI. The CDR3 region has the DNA TGTGCCAGCAGTGGAATGCGGGGGGGCCTGACAGATACGCAGTATTTT. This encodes CASSGMRGGLTDTQYF.

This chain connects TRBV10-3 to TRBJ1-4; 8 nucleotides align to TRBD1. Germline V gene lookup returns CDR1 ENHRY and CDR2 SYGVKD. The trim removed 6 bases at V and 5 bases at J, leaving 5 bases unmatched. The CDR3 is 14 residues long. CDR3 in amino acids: CAIRSDRENEKLFF. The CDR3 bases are TGTGCCATCAGGTCGGACAGGGAGAATGAAAAACTGTTTTTT.

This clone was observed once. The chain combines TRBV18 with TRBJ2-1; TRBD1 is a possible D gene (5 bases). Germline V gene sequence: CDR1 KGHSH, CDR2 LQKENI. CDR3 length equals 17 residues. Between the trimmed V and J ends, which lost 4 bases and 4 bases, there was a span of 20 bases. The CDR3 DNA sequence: TGTGCCAGCTCACTAATGTCCCCCAGGGCGTTGTACAATGAGCAGTTCTTC. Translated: CASSLMSPRALYNEQFF.

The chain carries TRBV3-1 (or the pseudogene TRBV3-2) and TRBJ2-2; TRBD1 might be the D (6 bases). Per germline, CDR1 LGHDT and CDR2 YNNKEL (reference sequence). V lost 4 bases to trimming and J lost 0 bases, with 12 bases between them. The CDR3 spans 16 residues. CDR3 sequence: CASSPLQGANTGELFF. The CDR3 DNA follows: TGTGCCAGCAGCCCTCTACAGGGCGCGAACACCGGGGAGCTGTTTTTT.

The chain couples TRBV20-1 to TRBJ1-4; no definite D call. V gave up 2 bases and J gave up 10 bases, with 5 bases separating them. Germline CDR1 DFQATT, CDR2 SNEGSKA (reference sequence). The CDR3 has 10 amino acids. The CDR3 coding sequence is TGCAGTGCTAGATCGGGAAAACTGTTTTTT. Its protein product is CSARSGKLFF.

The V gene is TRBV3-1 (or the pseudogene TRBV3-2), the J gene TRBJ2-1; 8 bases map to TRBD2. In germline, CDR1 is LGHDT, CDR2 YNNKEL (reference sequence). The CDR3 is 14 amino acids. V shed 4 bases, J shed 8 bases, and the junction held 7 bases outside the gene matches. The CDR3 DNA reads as TGTGCCAGCAGCCTTGCGGGAGCGGGGGATGAGCAGTTCTTC. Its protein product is CASSLAGAGDEQFF.

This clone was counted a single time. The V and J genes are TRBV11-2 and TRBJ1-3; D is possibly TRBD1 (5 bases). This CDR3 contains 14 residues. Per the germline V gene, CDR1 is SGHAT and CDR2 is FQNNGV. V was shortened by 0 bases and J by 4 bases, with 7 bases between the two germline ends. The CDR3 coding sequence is TGTGCCAGCAGCTTAGACAGGGCAGGAAACACCATATATTTT. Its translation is CASSLDRAGNTIYF.

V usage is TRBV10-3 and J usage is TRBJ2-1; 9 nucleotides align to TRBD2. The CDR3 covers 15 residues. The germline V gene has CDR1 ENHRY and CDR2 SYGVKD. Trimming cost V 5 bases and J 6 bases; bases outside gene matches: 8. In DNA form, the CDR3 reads TGTGCCATCAGTTTAATTAGCGGGGGCCGCAATGAGCAGTTCTTC. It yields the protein CAISLISGGRNEQFF.

The CDR3 here is CASSYWRGAQDTQYF. The CDR3 DNA sequence: TGTGCCAGCAGTTACTGGCGGGGGGCCCAGGATACGCAGTATTTT. The chain employs TRBV6-5 and TRBJ2-3; 8 bases line up with TRBD2. J was trimmed by 6 bases and V by 1 base; bases with no gene match: 6. The CDR3 loop spans 15 amino acids. The germline V gene encodes CDR1 MNHEY and CDR2 SVGAGI.

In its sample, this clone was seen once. The CDR3: CASSIGTTGFADTQYF. As DNA, the CDR3 is TGTGCCAGTAGTATCGGGACTACAGGGTTCGCAGATACGCAGTATTTT. J is TRBJ2-3 and V is TRBV19, with a weak D call TRBD2 (7 bases). V shed 3 bases and J shed 4 bases, with 17 bases lying between them. This CDR3 contains 16 residues. Germline CDR1 reads LNHDA; CDR2 reads SQIVND (reference sequence).

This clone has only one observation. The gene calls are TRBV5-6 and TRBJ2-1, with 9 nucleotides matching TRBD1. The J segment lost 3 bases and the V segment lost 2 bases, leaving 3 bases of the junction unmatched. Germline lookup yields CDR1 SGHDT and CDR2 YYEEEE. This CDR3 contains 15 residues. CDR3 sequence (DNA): TGTGCCAGCAGCTTCGGACAGGGGTTCTACAATGAGCAGTTCTTC. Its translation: CASSFGQGFYNEQFF.

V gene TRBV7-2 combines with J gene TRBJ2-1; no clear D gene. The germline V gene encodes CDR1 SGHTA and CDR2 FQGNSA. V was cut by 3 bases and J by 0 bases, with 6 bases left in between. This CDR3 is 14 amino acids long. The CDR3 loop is CASSFVLSYNEQFF. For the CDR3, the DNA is TGTGCCAGCAGCTTCGTCCTCTCCTACAATGAGCAGTTCTTC.

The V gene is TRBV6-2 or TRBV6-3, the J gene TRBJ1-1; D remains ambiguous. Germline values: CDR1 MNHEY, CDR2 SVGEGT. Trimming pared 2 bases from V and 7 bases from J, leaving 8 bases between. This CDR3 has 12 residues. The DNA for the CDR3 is TGTGCCAGCAGTTACCAAGGAGGTGAAGCTTTCTTT. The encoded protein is CASSYQGGEAFF.

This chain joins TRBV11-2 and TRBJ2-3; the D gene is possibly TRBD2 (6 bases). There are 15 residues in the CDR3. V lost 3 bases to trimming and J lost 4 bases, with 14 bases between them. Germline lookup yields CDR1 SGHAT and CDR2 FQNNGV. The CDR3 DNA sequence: TGTGCCAGCAGCTTTGCGGGGCCCGGACCAGATACGCAGTATTTT. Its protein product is CASSFAGPGPDTQYF.

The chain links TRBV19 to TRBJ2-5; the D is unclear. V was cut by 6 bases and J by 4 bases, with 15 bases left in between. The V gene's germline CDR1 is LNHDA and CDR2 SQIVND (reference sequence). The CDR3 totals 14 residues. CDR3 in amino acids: CASRPRGLGETQYF. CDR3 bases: TGTGCCAGTAGACCCCGCGGTCTCGGAGAGACCCAGTACTTC.

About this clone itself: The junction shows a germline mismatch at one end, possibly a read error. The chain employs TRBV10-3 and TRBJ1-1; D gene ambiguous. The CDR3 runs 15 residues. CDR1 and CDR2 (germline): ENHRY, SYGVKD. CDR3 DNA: TGTGCCATCAGTGAGTCTCCCTTCTCGAACTCTGAAGCTTTCTTT. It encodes CAISESPFSNSEAFF.